Listed below are T cell receptor beta chains from one sample, sequenced in a study of PD-1 blockade in classical Hodgkin lymphoma. Repertoires were generated with immunoSEQ multiplex PCR, while TCRdb's copy carries only in-frame clones and drops some. The table has some 100,000 clones, around 90% seen once. The specimen was peripheral blood mononuclear cells (PBMCs), collected at baseline. The source is a human donor with classical Hodgkin lymphoma. The CDR3 runs from the conserved cysteine through the conserved F or W. Fields, in order: J gene, D gene, clone size, V gene, CDR3 protein, CDR3 DNA. A D gene is named only where the DNA matches it firmly. Expanded clones are given a class, and other clones once, few, many or no size at all.

J gene: TRBJ2-7; D gene: -; clone size: -; V gene: TRBV2; CDR3 protein: CASSEEVAGLTYEQYF; CDR3 DNA: TGTGCCAGCAGTGAGGAAGTCGCAGGACTAACCTACGAGCAGTACTTC
J gene: TRBJ2-7; D gene: -; clone size: -; V gene: TRBV25-1; CDR3 protein: CASSPRTVSYEQYF; CDR3 DNA: TGTGCCAGCAGTCCCAGGACAGTATCCTACGAGCAGTACTTC
J gene: TRBJ1-2; D gene: -; clone size: -; V gene: TRBV30; CDR3 protein: CAWWPGGKYYGYTF; CDR3 DNA: TGTGCCTGGTGGCCGGGGGGGAAATACTATGGCTACACCTTC
J gene: TRBJ2-7; D gene: -; clone size: -; V gene: TRBV30; CDR3 protein: CAWSVANLEYF; CDR3 DNA: TGTGCCTGGAGTGTCGCGAACTTGGAGTACTTC
J gene: TRBJ2-1; D gene: TRBD2; clone size: -; V gene: TRBV2; CDR3 protein: CASSDGGLAGDEQFF; CDR3 DNA: TGTGCCAGCAGTGATGGGGGACTAGCGGGAGATGAGCAGTTCTTC
J gene: TRBJ1-2; D gene: -; clone size: once; V gene: TRBV11-2; CDR3 protein: CASRPTSDYGYTF; CDR3 DNA: TGTGCCAGCAGGCCTACCTCGGACTATGGCTACACCTTC
J gene: TRBJ2-7; D gene: -; clone size: -; V gene: TRBV10-3; CDR3 protein: CAIRASGGDEQYF; CDR3 DNA: TGTGCCATCAGGGCATCCGGGGGAGACGAGCAGTACTTC
J gene: TRBJ1-1; D gene: -; clone size: many; V gene: TRBV27; CDR3 protein: CASSRLSRDDAFF; CDR3 DNA: TGTGCCAGCAGTCGTCTTTCCCGGGACGACGCTTTCTTT
J gene: TRBJ2-6; D gene: -; clone size: -; V gene: TRBV30; CDR3 protein: CAWILGNSGANVLTF; CDR3 DNA: TGTGCCTGGATTCTTGGGAACTCTGGGGCCAACGTCCTGACTTTC
J gene: TRBJ1-1; D gene: -; clone size: -; V gene: TRBV6-5; CDR3 protein: CASRGAHSASAEAFF; CDR3 DNA: TGTGCCTCCCGCGGGGCTCATAGTGCCTCGGCTGAAGCTTTCTTT
J gene: TRBJ1-1; D gene: -; clone size: once; V gene: TRBV6-6; CDR3 protein: CASKRRDREAFF; CDR3 DNA: TGTGCCAGCAAACGACGAGACAGAGAAGCTTTCTTT
J gene: TRBJ1-4; D gene: -; clone size: -; V gene: TRBV29-1; CDR3 protein: CSVVLAGPNEKLFF; CDR3 DNA: TGCAGCGTTGTATTGGCAGGCCCAAATGAAAAACTGTTTTTT